Below are 20 T cell receptor beta chains sequenced from a single sample in a study of T cells after posttransplantation cyclophosphamide. TCRdb's table, derived via immunoSEQ multiplex PCR, lists solely in-frame clones and lacks some. The sample includes around 24,000 clones, none of them occurring once. Sequenced sample: PBMCs. Receptor source: a woman aged 55-75 years in good health, CMV-negative, and a related stem cell transplant donor.

This chain uses TRBV6-6 with TRBJ2-3; no clear D gene. The CDR3 sequence is 13 residues long. V lost 6 bases and J lost 0, with 7 bases in between. Germline CDR1 reads MNHNY; CDR2 reads SVGAGI (reference sequence). The CDR3 DNA is TGTGCCAGCAGGATACTAAGCACAGATACGCAGTATTTT. This translates into CASRILSTDTQYF.

The chain joins TRBV4-3 to TRBJ1-6; 10 bases are a match to TRBD1. This CDR3 is 15 amino acids long. The V and J ends lost 3 bases and 7 bases, in that order; junction bases with no gene match: 3. In germline, CDR1 is LGHNA, CDR2 YSLEER. The chain's CDR3 is CASSHPDRGNSPLHF. In DNA, the CDR3 is TGCGCCAGCAGCCACCCGGACAGGGGGAATTCACCCCTCCACTTT.

This clone has a count of ten or more. This chain connects TRBV9 to TRBJ2-2; TRBD1 agrees at 12 bases. The CDR3 runs to 17 residues. Germline V gene lookup returns CDR1 SGDLS and CDR2 YYNGEE. V dropped 2 bases and J dropped 8; count of bases not matched to a gene: 10. This CDR3 is CASSVYGTGGLSGELFF. As DNA, the CDR3 is TGTGCCAGCAGCGTGTATGGGACAGGGGGCCTTTCTGGGGAGCTGTTTTTT.

Ten or more counts support this clone. The gene calls are TRBV18 and TRBJ2-7; TRBD1 aligns across 7 bases. The CDR3 totals 14 residues. Per the germline V gene, CDR1 is KGHSH and CDR2 is LQKENI. The J segment lost 3 bases and the V segment lost 2 bases, leaving 4 bases of the junction unmatched. The DNA of the CDR3 is TGTGCCAGCTCACCAACCGACAGGGTCTACGAGCAGTACGTC. Its translation is CASSPTDRVYEQYV.

This clone was counted a few times. The chain combines TRBV6-6 with TRBJ2-1, with a possible D match to TRBD2 (6 bases). There are 15 residues in the CDR3. CDR1 is MNHNY, CDR2 SVGAGI, per germline (reference sequence). Trimming left V 6 bases short and J 4 bases short, with 16 bases between. CDR3 loop: CASRPWRGSYNEQFF. CDR3 nucleotides: TGTGCCAGCAGGCCTTGGCGGGGCTCGTACAATGAGCAGTTCTTC.

This clone appeared many times. The same CDR3 is also encoded by other DNA sequences in this sample. The chain is built from TRBV6-1 and TRBJ2-7; 7 bases agree with TRBD1. The CDR3 runs 14 residues. J was trimmed by 3 bases and V by 5 bases; bases with no gene match: 7. The V gene's germline CDR1 is MNHNS and CDR2 SASEGT. The CDR3 nucleotides read TGTGCCAGCAGTAAAAACAGGGGCCACTACGAGCAGTACGTC. Translating it yields CASSKNRGHYEQYV.

This clone was seen many times. CDR3 region: CASREPGLGGNTEAFF. The CDR3 nucleotides read TGCGCCAGCAGGGAGCCCGGGTTAGGGGGAAACACTGAAGCTTTCTTT. V and J are TRBV5-1 and TRBJ1-1; D is possibly TRBD1 (6 bases). Germline assignment: CDR1 SGHRS and CDR2 YFSETQ. The V gene lost 5 bases and the J gene lost 2 bases, with 19 bases spanning the gap. CDR3 size: 16 residues. The whole variable domain, remainder taken from reference TRBV5-1 and TRBJ1-1, is KAGVTQTPRYLIKTRGQQVTLSCSPISGHRSVSWYQQTPGQGLQFLFEYFSETQRNKGNFPGRFSGRQFSNSRSEMNVSTLELGDSALYLCASREPGLGGNTEAFFGQGTRLTVV.

This clone was counted only a few times. Other DNA sequences in the same sample also yield this CDR3. This rearrangement joins TRBV9 to TRBJ1-5; possible D gene TRBD1, 5 bases. Trimming removed 4 bases from V and 2 bases from J, with 16 bases in between. Germline assignment: CDR1 SGDLS and CDR2 YYNGEE. The CDR3 has 16 residues. CDR3: CASSPSIDSGNQPQHF. DNA of the CDR3: TGTGCCAGCAGCCCATCGATAGACAGTGGCAATCAGCCCCAGCATTTT.

Only a few counts were recorded for this clone. This rearrangement joins TRBV18 to TRBJ1-1; 10 positions agree with TRBD1. This CDR3 region has 20 residues. Germline CDR1 reads KGHSH; CDR2 reads LQKENI. Trimming at V came to 3 bases and at J to 1 base, leaving 17 bases not matched to a gene. The CDR3 reads CASSPRPTNRQGARNTEAFF. DNA of the CDR3: TGTGCCAGCTCACCGAGACCTACTAACCGACAGGGGGCGAGGAACACTGAAGCTTTCTTT.

Many counts were recorded for this clone. The V gene is TRBV11-1, the J gene TRBJ2-1, with D possibly TRBD1 on 6 matching bases. The germline V gene encodes CDR1 SGHAT and CDR2 FQDESV (reference sequence). Trimming cost V 7 bases and J 8 bases, with 27 bases left between them. The CDR3 runs 17 residues. CDR3 sequence: CASTSGGAVPGDDEQFF. The CDR3 bases are TGTGCCAGCACCTCTGGGGGAGCGGTCCCAGGGGACGATGAGCAGTTCTTC.

This clone was seen at least ten times. The rearrangement links TRBV7-2 to TRBJ2-2; 7 nucleotides align to TRBD2. The CDR3 runs to 15 residues. Germline CDR1 and CDR2: SGHTA and FQGNSA. V shed 4 bases and J 6 bases; nucleotides not matched to a gene: 8. DNA for the CDR3: TGTGCCAGCAGCTCTAGGATTCGGGGGGCCGGGGAGCTGTTTTTT. It codes for CASSSRIRGAGELFF.

This clone was picked up many times. The CDR3 region has the DNA TGTGCCACCAGCGGCGGGACGGTGAACACTGAAGCTTTCTTT. Translated: CATSGGTVNTEAFF. The chain carries TRBV15 and TRBJ1-1; tentatively, D is TRBD1 (5 bases). Trimming removed 5 bases at V and 0 bases at J, with 10 bases between. The CDR3 is 14 residues long. CDR1 is LNHNV and CDR2 is YYDKDF in the germline V gene (reference sequence).

Ten or more counts support this clone. The rearrangement links TRBV11-1 to TRBJ2-5; possible D gene TRBD2, 6 bases. CDR1 is SGHAT, CDR2 FQDESV, per germline (reference sequence). Trimming took 1 base from V and 2 from J, leaving 17 bases between them. The length of the CDR3 is 17 residues. The CDR3 here is CASSLVWAASDQETQYF. CDR3 nucleotide sequence: TGTGCCAGCAGCTTAGTTTGGGCGGCTAGCGATCAAGAGACCCAGTACTTC. Full variable domain (missing parts from reference TRBV11-1 and TRBJ2-5): EAEVAQSPRYKITEKSQAVAFWCDPISGHATLYWYRQILGQGPELLVQFQDESVVDDSQLPKDRFSAERLKGVDSTLKIQPAELGDSAMYLCASSLVWAASDQETQYFGPGTRLLVL.

This clone appeared many times. The chain combines TRBV27 with TRBJ2-2; perhaps TRBD2 as D (7 bases). This CDR3 contains 14 residues. The ends were cut back, 5 bases at V and 6 bases at J, with 13 bases in the middle. Per the germline V gene, CDR1 is MNHEY and CDR2 is SMNVEV (reference sequence). The CDR3 loop is CASSHWGGPGELFF. The CDR3 nucleotides read TGTGCCAGCAGTCATTGGGGGGGGCCCGGGGAGCTGTTTTTT.

At least ten counts were recorded for this clone. The chain has TRBV5-6 and TRBJ2-7; 9 bases line up with TRBD1. Germline V CDR1 and CDR2: SGHDT, YYEEEE. The CDR3 totals 13 residues. V lost 5 bases, J lost 7 bases, and 7 bases stayed unmatched. CDR3 nucleotide sequence: TGTGCCAGCAGTCGGACAGGGGTCGGGGAGCAGTACTTC. It is translated as CASSRTGVGEQYF.

In this sample, this clone turned up many times. The chain carries TRBV6-1 and TRBJ1-6, with D possibly matching TRBD1 (5 bases). Trimming left V 3 bases short and J 6 bases short, with 9 bases between. From germline, CDR1 is MNHNS and CDR2 SASEGT. The CDR3 runs to 14 residues. CDR3 sequence: CASSDRVGNSPLHF. The DNA of the CDR3 is TGTGCCAGCAGTGACAGGGTGGGTAATTCACCCCTCCACTTT.

This clone was found many times. V and J are TRBV2 and TRBJ1-6, with 7 bases lining up with TRBD1. V shed 8 bases and J 8 bases; nucleotides not matched to a gene: 6. The CDR3 is 13 residues long. From germline, CDR1 is SNHLY and CDR2 FYNNEI. This chain's CDR3 is CASAQGEDSPLHF. The CDR3 coding sequence is TGTGCCAGCGCCCAGGGGGAGGATTCACCCCTCCACTTT.

This clone was counted only a few times. The rearrangement joins TRBV9 to TRBJ2-5; possible D gene TRBD1, 6 bases. Germline values: CDR1 SGDLS, CDR2 YYNGEE. Deletions cut 0 bases from V and 2 bases from J, with 17 bases between. The CDR3 runs to 17 residues. The CDR3 nucleotides are TGTGCCAGCAGCGTAGACCCCTTAGGGGGAAGTCAAGAGACCCAGTACTTC. It is translated as CASSVDPLGGSQETQYF.

This clone has more than one count but fewer than ten. The V gene is TRBV30, the J gene TRBJ2-5, with D possibly TRBD2 on 6 matching bases. V dropped 0 bases and J dropped 1 base, with 15 bases sitting between them. In germline, CDR1 is GTSNPN, CDR2 SVGIG (reference sequence). This CDR3 is 16 amino acids long. The CDR3 loop is CAWSVRGGFAQETQYF. The CDR3 nucleotides are TGTGCCTGGAGTGTGAGAGGAGGGTTTGCCCAAGAGACCCAGTACTTC.

The chain couples TRBV7-8 to TRBJ2-6; 8 nucleotides agree with TRBD2. The junction had 12 bases not matched to a gene; V was cut back by 5 bases and J by 0 bases. This CDR3 comprises 19 residues. Per germline, CDR1 SGHVS and CDR2 FQNEAQ. DNA of the CDR3: TGTGCCAGCAGCCGTGTGATCGCTAGCGGGTTCTCTGGGGCCAACGTCCTGACTTTC. Amino acids: CASSRVIASGFSGANVLTF.